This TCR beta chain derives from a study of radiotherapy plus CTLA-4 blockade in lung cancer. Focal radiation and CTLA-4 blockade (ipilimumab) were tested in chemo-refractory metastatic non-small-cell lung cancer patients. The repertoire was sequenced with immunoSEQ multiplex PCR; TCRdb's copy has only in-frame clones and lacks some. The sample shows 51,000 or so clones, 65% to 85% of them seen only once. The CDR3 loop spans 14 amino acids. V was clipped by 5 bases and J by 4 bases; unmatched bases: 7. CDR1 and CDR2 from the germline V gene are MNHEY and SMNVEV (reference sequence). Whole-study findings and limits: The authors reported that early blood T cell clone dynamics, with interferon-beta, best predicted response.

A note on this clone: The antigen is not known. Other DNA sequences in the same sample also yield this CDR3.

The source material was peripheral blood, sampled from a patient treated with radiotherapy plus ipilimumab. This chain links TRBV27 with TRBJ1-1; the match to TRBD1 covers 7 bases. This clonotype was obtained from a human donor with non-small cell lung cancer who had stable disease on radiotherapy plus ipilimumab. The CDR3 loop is CASSTGTVLTEAFF. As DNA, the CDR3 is TGTGCCAGCAGTACCGGGACAGTTCTCACTGAAGCTTTCTTT.